Listed below are T cell receptor beta chains from one sample, sequenced in a study of blood T cell repertoires in COVID-19. Sequenced by immunoSEQ multiplex PCR; TCRdb stores in-frame clones only, minus some. The sample contains 200,000 to 250,000 clones, approximately 86% of which appear only once. The sample consisted of peripheral blood. Receptors were obtained from a woman in her 50s with COVID-19, enrolled during active disease. Both conserved end residues are part of each CDR3. D genes are given only for firm matches. Rows give clone size only sometimes, using once, few, many, or a class for an expanded clone.

V,D,J,size,DNA,CDR3
TRBV5-4,NA,TRBJ2-2,NA,TGTGCCAGCAGCTTGGAAAGCTTGTGGAACACCGGGGAGCTGTTTTTT,CASSLESLWNTGELFF
TRBV11-3,NA,TRBJ1-1,NA,TGTGCCAGCAGCTTAGATATGGAAGCTTTCTTT,CASSLDMEAFF
TRBV27,TRBD1,TRBJ2-7,NA,TGTGCCAGCAGTCCCCGACAGGGGGCGTACGAGCAGTACTTC,CASSPRQGAYEQYF
TRBV10-3,NA,TRBJ1-1,NA,TGTGCCAGCTGTCAGGGAGGGACTGAAGCTTTCTTT,CASCQGGTEAFF
TRBV27,NA,TRBJ2-7,NA,TGTGCCAGCAGCCGTCCCTCTACCGAGCAGTACTTC,CASSRPSTEQYF
TRBV29-1,TRBD1,TRBJ1-2,NA,TGCAGCGTTCCTCGGACAGGGGAATTGGGGCGCTACACCTTC,CSVPRTGELGRYTF
TRBV6-6,NA,TRBJ1-2,once,TGTGCCAGCTGCCAGACAGGCTTCTATGGCTACACCTTC,CASCQTGFYGYTF
TRBV19,NA,TRBJ2-6,NA,TGTGCCAGTAGTTCCCTCGGGACTTCATCTGGGGCCAACGTCCTGACTTTC,CASSSLGTSSGANVLTF
TRBV10-3,TRBD1,TRBJ2-1,NA,TGTGCCATCCGACAGGGGGCGTCGGATGAGCAGTTCTTC,CAIRQGASDEQFF
TRBV6-5,NA,TRBJ2-7,NA,TGTGCCAGCAGGGAGGGAAACTCCCTCTCCTACGAGCAGTACTTC,CASREGNSLSYEQYF
TRBV25-1,NA,TRBJ2-5,NA,TGTGCCAGCACGGCGGGCTGGTGGGAGACCCAGTACTTC,CASTAGWWETQYF
TRBV30,NA,TRBJ1-5,few,TGTGCCTGGAGTACGATCGCGGGGGCCACCCAGCATTTT,CAWSTIAGATQHF
TRBV5-4,NA,TRBJ2-2,once,TGTGCCAGCAGCTCAGGGGCCCCGAACACCGGGGAGCTGTTTTTT,CASSSGAPNTGELFF
TRBV12-1,NA,TRBJ2-3,NA,TGTGCCAGCAGCTTTCGTGAGCGGGGGGGCAAGTACGGCACAGATACGCAGTATTTT,CASSFRERGGKYGTDTQYF
TRBV5-6,TRBD1,TRBJ1-2,NA,TGTGCCAGCAGCTTGCCCCGGACAGGGAACTATGGCTACACCTTC,CASSLPRTGNYGYTF
TRBV3-1/TRBV3-2,NA,TRBJ1-1,NA,TGTGCCAGCAGCCAAGGGGTAGGAAGGGGTGAAGCTTTCTTT,CASSQGVGRGEAFF
TRBV7-9,NA,TRBJ2-2,once,TGTGCCAGCAGGAGAAGGACGGGGGCGAACACCGGGGAGCTGTTTTTT,CASRRRTGANTGELFF
TRBV11-3,TRBD2,TRBJ2-2,NA,TGTGCCAGCAGCTTAGATACTAGCGGGGCGACCGCCGGGGAGCTGTTTTTT,CASSLDTSGATAGELFF
TRBV18,NA,TRBJ1-5,few,TGTGCCAGCTCACCACCGGGGACAAATCAGCCCCAGCATTTT,CASSPPGTNQPQHF
TRBV27,NA,TRBJ2-4,once,TGTGCCAGCAGTCGTACAGGGAGCATTCAGTACTTC,CASSRTGSIQYF
TRBV29-1,NA,TRBJ2-5,NA,TGCAGCGGCCTAGGTTACGGCGAGACCCAGTACTTC,CSGLGYGETQYF
TRBV7-8,NA,TRBJ1-5,NA,TGTGCCAGCAGCTTTTCATTGAGGCCCCAGCATTTT,CASSFSLRPQHF
TRBV14,NA,TRBJ2-3,NA,TGTGCCAGCAGCCAAGTTCGAGGGCACACAGATACGCAGTATTTT,CASSQVRGHTDTQYF
TRBV9,TRBD2,TRBJ2-6,NA,TGTGCCAGCAGCCCCCGGGGGGGCTCTGGGGCCAACGTCCTGACTTTC,CASSPRGGSGANVLTF
TRBV6-5,TRBD1,TRBJ1-2,NA,TGTGCCAGCAGCTTTGGACAGGCCTATGGCTACACCTTC,CASSFGQAYGYTF
TRBV19,TRBD2,TRBJ2-1,NA,TGTGCCAGTAGTATTCTAGCGGGGGGGCTGGCGAATGAGCAGTTCTTC,CASSILAGGLANEQFF
TRBV27,NA,TRBJ1-5,NA,TGTGCCAGCAGTTTATACGGTCAGCCCCAGCATTTT,CASSLYGQPQHF
TRBV2,NA,TRBJ2-3,NA,TGTGCCAGCAGTCACTTCAGGGAATATCGAGGCACAGATACGCAGTATTTT,CASSHFREYRGTDTQYF
TRBV7-9,TRBD2,TRBJ2-1,NA,TGTGCCAGCAGCCGAGCTAGCGGGGGGCACAATGAGCAGTTCTTC,CASSRASGGHNEQFF
TRBV3-1/TRBV3-2,TRBD1,TRBJ1-6,few,TGTGCCAGCAGCCAAGCCAAGGGGGCGAGTTCACCCCTCCACTTT,CASSQAKGASSPLHF
TRBV30,NA,TRBJ1-2,NA,TGTGCCTGGAGTGAAGGGGCAGATAGCTACACCTTC,CAWSEGADSYTF
TRBV27,TRBD2,TRBJ2-3,NA,TGTGCCAGCAGTCCGTCAGCGGGGGACCTCACAGATACGCAGTATTTT,CASSPSAGDLTDTQYF
TRBV11-3,TRBD2,TRBJ2-5,NA,TGTGCCAGCAGCCAGCGACTAGCGGGCCAAGAGACCCAGTACTTC,CASSQRLAGQETQYF
TRBV25-1,TRBD1,TRBJ2-7,NA,TGTGCCAGCCGACAGGGAATGGGCGAGCAGTACTTC,CASRQGMGEQYF
TRBV4-2,TRBD1,TRBJ1-1,NA,TGTGCCAGCAGCCAAGGGGACAGGGGTGAAGCTTTCTTT,CASSQGDRGEAFF
TRBV7-9,NA,TRBJ1-2,NA,TGTGCCAGCAGCTTAATCCGGGGATTAAACTATGGCTACACCTTC,CASSLIRGLNYGYTF
TRBV24-1,NA,TRBJ1-2,once,TGTGCCACCAGTGACCCCCTCGGCAGGGGCGATGGCTACACCTTC,CATSDPLGRGDGYTF
TRBV5-6,TRBD1,TRBJ1-6,NA,TGTGCCAGCAGCCTCCGACAGGGTATGGGCCCGGCAGGTAATTCACCCCTCCACTTT,CASSLRQGMGPAGNSPLHF
TRBV28,NA,TRBJ1-6,NA,TGTGCCAGCAGTATAGGGACAACGACCCTCCACTTT,CASSIGTTTLHF
TRBV10-1,TRBD2,TRBJ2-3,NA,TGCGCCAGCAGTGAGTTAGCGGGGGGCCCAGATACGCAGTATTTT,CASSELAGGPDTQYF
TRBV2,TRBD1,TRBJ1-2,NA,TGTGCCAGCAGCTCACCGGGACAGACTTATGGCTACACCTTC,CASSSPGQTYGYTF
TRBV28,NA,TRBJ2-5,NA,TGTGCCAGCAGTTCCGGAGGGGCTGAGACCCAGTACTTC,CASSSGGAETQYF
TRBV2,NA,TRBJ1-5,NA,TGTGCCAGCAAAGACAGGAGAAATCAGCCCCAGCATTTT,CASKDRRNQPQHF
TRBV28,NA,TRBJ2-2,NA,TGTGCCAGCAGTTTGACACACGGGGAGCTGTTTTTT,CASSLTHGELFF
TRBV15,NA,TRBJ1-4,once,TGTGCCACCTCTTACCGGAGGTCCGGCGGGGTTAGGACTGAAAAACTGTTTTTT,CATSYRRSGGVRTEKLFF
TRBV5-8,NA,TRBJ1-5,NA,TGTGCCAGCAGCTTGGGAGGTTATCAGCCCCAGCATTTT,CASSLGGYQPQHF
TRBV2,TRBD1,TRBJ1-3,NA,TGTGCCATGAGGGACAGGGAGGGCTCTGGAAACACCATATATTTT,CAMRDREGSGNTIYF
TRBV27,NA,TRBJ1-5,NA,TGTGCCAGCAGTTTACCAGGGGACAATCAGCCCCAGCATTTT,CASSLPGDNQPQHF
TRBV11-3,NA,TRBJ2-3,NA,TGTGCCAGCAGCAGGCAACAGGGAGATACGCAGTATTTT,CASSRQQGDTQYF
TRBV7-2,NA,TRBJ1-5,few,TGTGCCAGCAGCTTAGGCGGGGTCCACAATCAGCCCCAGCATTTT,CASSLGGVHNQPQHF
TRBV6-5,TRBD1,TRBJ2-3,once,TGTGCCAGCAGAGTGACAGGGCCTTCCACAGATACGCAGTATTTT,CASRVTGPSTDTQYF
TRBV14,NA,TRBJ1-2,NA,TGTGCCAGCAGCCAAGCTACCTATGACTATGGCTACACCTTC,CASSQATYDYGYTF
TRBV19,NA,TRBJ2-1,few,TGTGCCAGTAGTATAGGAGGGAAGTTTGAGCAGTTCTTC,CASSIGGKFEQFF
TRBV6-2/TRBV6-3,TRBD1,TRBJ2-1,NA,TGTGCCAGCAGTTATGGGGACAGATACAATGAGCAGTTCTTC,CASSYGDRYNEQFF
TRBV11-1,TRBD2,TRBJ2-1,NA,TGTGCCAGCAGCCCCCAGGCGGGGGGCAATGAGCAGTTCTTC,CASSPQAGGNEQFF